The sample holds a few counts of the clone carrying this TCR beta chain. Its antigen is still unknown. Semi-nested PCR with Nested Universal Primer A followed constant-region reverse priming of full-length variable regions. TCRdb analysed the 5' RACE reads with MiXCR anew, one entry per CDR3 protein. The sample records tens of thousands of distinct CDR3 sequences, roughly 31% being singletons. Germline CDR1 is MDHEN and CDR2 is SYDVKM. This CDR3 region has 14 residues. V was clipped by 4 bases and J by 5 bases; unmatched bases: 6. General observations from the study: Tumor memory CD4+ T cell TCR gene usage was found to cluster with blood and lymph node memory CD4+ cells and with lymph node naive CD4+ cells.

CD4+CD45RO+CD25- cells were isolated as memory CD4+ T cells. The V call is TRBV28, the J call TRBJ2-5; 8 bases agree with TRBD1. This receptor was taken from a female donor with breast cancer. The sequenced material came from tumor-infiltrating memory CD4+ T cells sorted from the breast tumor. Stated subset: memory CD4+ T cells, CD4+CD45RO+CD25-. This chain's CDR3 is CASSSGGARETQYF. The DNA of the CDR3 is TGTGCCAGCAGTTCAGGGGGCGCAAGGGAGACCCAGTACTTC.